This is a list of T cell receptor beta chains from one sample in a study of blood T cell repertoires in COVID-19. Here immunoSEQ multiplex PCR was the method, and the copy in TCRdb shows in-frame clones only, minus some. The data contain around 200,000 clones, 85% of them singletons. Sample: PBMCs or T cells enriched from blood (not recorded which). The receptors here all came from a man aged 35-49 years who had recovered from COVID-19. The conserved cysteine and the conserved F or W are not part of the CDR3 here.

j_gene: TRBJ2-7
v_gene: TRBV3-1/TRBV3-2
CDR3aa: ASSQERLAGYEQY

j_gene: TRBJ1-4
v_gene: TRBV5-1
CDR3aa: ASSLGQGNEKLF

j_gene: TRBJ1-2
v_gene: TRBV28
CDR3aa: ASHSTGGNYGYT

j_gene: TRBJ2-5
v_gene: TRBV11-3
CDR3aa: ASTGTSGGEETQY

j_gene: TRBJ2-2
v_gene: TRBV6-1
CDR3aa: ASSEPTSGRTGELF

j_gene: TRBJ2-5
v_gene: TRBV3-1/TRBV3-2
CDR3aa: ASSHPPLGSIGETQY

j_gene: TRBJ2-1
v_gene: TRBV19
CDR3aa: ASSIGSDRVSYNEQF

j_gene: TRBJ2-1
v_gene: TRBV5-6
CDR3aa: ASSQPSGGPYEQF

j_gene: TRBJ1-1
v_gene: TRBV6-6
CDR3aa: ASSRDRGVTEAF

j_gene: TRBJ1-5
v_gene: TRBV6-1
CDR3aa: ASREGTGENQPQH

j_gene: TRBJ2-7
v_gene: TRBV30
CDR3aa: AWKEHYEQY

j_gene: TRBJ1-2
v_gene: TRBV5-6
CDR3aa: ASSLVMVRAGYT

j_gene: TRBJ1-1
v_gene: TRBV25-1
CDR3aa: ASREAGFLTEAF